This T cell receptor beta chain was sequenced for a study of T cells in Graves' hyperthyroidism and ophthalmopathy. Amplification of TCR beta CDR3 regions used RNA as the template. A set of HTBI primers served as the primers for a first-round RT-PCR of the TCR CDR3. In TCRdb, the multiplex PCR reads were re-called with MiXCR into one record per CDR3 protein. The table records fewer than 700,000 distinct CDR3 sequences, about 16% of them present only once. The source of the PBMCs was about 10 ml of fresh peripheral blood. This sequence originates from a woman under 40 with Graves' hyperthyroidism. Sequencing used blood.

CDR3 nucleotides: TGTGCCAGCAGTGAGAGGACAGGACCGAGGGAGCTGTTTTTT. It is translated as CASSERTGPRELFF. The rearrangement joins TRBV6-1 to TRBJ2-2; 7 bases match TRBD1. This CDR3 has 14 residues. V lost 3 bases to trimming and J lost 9 bases; unmatched junction nucleotides: 7. From germline, CDR1 is MNHNS and CDR2 SASEGT.